Sequencing of this TCR beta chain was carried out in a study of regulatory T cells in long-lasting Graves disease. Building of the TCR beta libraries involved iRepertoire HTBI primers and Arm-PCR of CDR3 regions. TCRdb re-analysed the multiplex PCR reads in MiXCR, keeping a single row per CDR3 protein. This sample has 650,000 to 850,000 distinct CDR3 sequences, with 30% found just once. Looked up from germline, CDR1 is MDHEN and CDR2 is SYDVKM. With 2 bases removed from V and 3 bases from J, the gap between germline ends came to 7 bases. The CDR3 spans 13 residues. As for time point: persistent/refractory GD, antithyroid drugs over 5 years with positive TRAb. PBMC-extracted RNA yielded the TCR library. The patients included were those that came from an endocrinology department in Xi'an, China.

The material sequenced was peripheral blood mononuclear cells (PBMCs), taken when the disease was refractory, from a patient treated with antithyroid drugs. This chain joins TRBV28 and TRBJ1-2; no firm D call. The source is a female donor with Graves disease. CDR3 sequence (DNA): TGTGCCAGCAGTTTACGGGCGCACTATGGCTACACCTTC. It translates to CASSLRAHYGYTF.